This passage covers 6 T cell receptor beta chains from one sample sequenced in a study of shared clonotypes between healthy human individuals. Here immunoSEQ multiplex PCR was the method, and the copy in TCRdb shows in-frame clones only, minus some. Among approximately 710,000 clones listed, 90% were seen once. Sequenced: memory CD8+ T cells from PBMCs. As for subset: CD45RO+ cells pooled with CCR7-negative TemRA cells. All receptors come from a man aged 18 to 30 in good health. Some clones in this sample may be carry-over from other donors' samples.

Notes on this clone: A much more abundant neighbour one base away suggests this may be a read error. This sequence joins TRBV9 and TRBJ1-2; D perhaps matches TRBD1 (6 bases). Germline V gene data show CDR1 as SGDLS and CDR2 as YYNGEE. Trimming shortened V by 3 bases and J by 0 bases, and 12 bases separated the two germline ends. The CDR3 runs to 15 residues. The CDR3 reads CASSAGATTNYGYTF. CDR3 nucleotides: TGTGCCAGCAGCGCGGGGGCTACAACTAACTATGGCTACACCTTC.

This chain joins TRBV27 and TRBJ2-1, with 8 bases that match TRBD2. The trim removed 6 bases at V and 3 bases at J, leaving 7 bases unmatched. Germline CDR1 is MNHEY and CDR2 is SMNVEV (reference sequence). The CDR3 is 15 amino acids. This CDR3 is CASSSSGGGYNEQFF. Written as DNA, the CDR3 is TGTGCCAGCAGCTCTTCCGGGGGGGGCTACAATGAGCAGTTCTTC.

This clone appeared once. The rearrangement joins TRBV7-6 to TRBJ2-7; no definite D call. The V end lost 5 bases, the J end lost 0 bases, and 14 bases lay between the germline ends. In germline, CDR1 is SGHVS, CDR2 FNYEAQ. The CDR3 runs 15 residues. DNA of the CDR3: TGTGCCAGCAGCCCGAGCATAGGCCTCTCCTACGAGCAGTACTTC. It specifies CASSPSIGLSYEQYF.

Only one count was recorded for this clone. The J gene is TRBJ2-1, the V gene TRBV7-9; D is perhaps TRBD2 (6 bases). From germline, CDR1 is SEHNR and CDR2 FQNEAQ (reference sequence). Trimming pared 7 bases from V and 9 bases from J, leaving 22 bases between. This CDR3 region has 15 residues. The CDR3 DNA is TGTGCCAGCACCATACTCTTTCGGGGGTTTAGTGAGCAGTTCTTC. This sequence encodes CASTILFRGFSEQFF.

This chain connects TRBV28 to TRBJ2-1, with D possibly called TRBD1 or TRBD2 (5 bases each). The CDR3 consists of 16 residues. The V and J ends lost 5 bases and 0 bases respectively, with 14 bases between them. CDR1 and CDR2 (germline): MDHEN, SYDVKM. The CDR3 coding sequence is TGTGCCAGCAGTCCCCTCAGGGACCACTCCTACAATGAGCAGTTCTTC. Amino acid sequence: CASSPLRDHSYNEQFF.

V and J are TRBV4-1 and TRBJ2-2; D might be TRBD2 (5 bases). Germline CDR1 is MGHRA and CDR2 is YSYEKL. V was trimmed by 0 bases and J by 1 base, leaving 6 bases between them. CDR3 length: 15 residues. CDR3: CASSQDGLNTGELFF. CDR3 nucleotides: TGCGCCAGCAGCCAAGATGGACTGAACACCGGGGAGCTGTTTTTT.